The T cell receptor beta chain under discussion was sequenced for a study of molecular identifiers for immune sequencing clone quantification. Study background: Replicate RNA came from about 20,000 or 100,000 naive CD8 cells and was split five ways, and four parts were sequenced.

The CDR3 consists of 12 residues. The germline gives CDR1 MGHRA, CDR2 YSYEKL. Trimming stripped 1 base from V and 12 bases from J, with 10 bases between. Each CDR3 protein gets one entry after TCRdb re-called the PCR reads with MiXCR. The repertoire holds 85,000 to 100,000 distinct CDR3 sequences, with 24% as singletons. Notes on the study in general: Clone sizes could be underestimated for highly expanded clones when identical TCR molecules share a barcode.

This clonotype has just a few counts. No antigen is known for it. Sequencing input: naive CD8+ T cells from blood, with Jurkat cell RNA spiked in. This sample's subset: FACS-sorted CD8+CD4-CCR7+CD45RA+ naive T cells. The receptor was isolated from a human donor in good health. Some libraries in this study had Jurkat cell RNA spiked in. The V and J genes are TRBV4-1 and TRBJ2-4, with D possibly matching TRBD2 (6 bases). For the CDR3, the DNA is TGCGCCAGCAGCCAAGCGGGGGTCGATCAGTACTTC. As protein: CASSQAGVDQYF.